Listed here are 7 T cell receptor beta chains from one sample, sequenced in a study of PD-L1 blockade in urothelial cancer. Libraries were prepared by immunoSEQ multiplex PCR; TCRdb keeps only in-frame clonotypes and omits some of them. The sample has 20,000 to 30,000 clones; around nine tenths are singletons. The specimen comprised PBMCs, sampled around atezolizumab (anti-PD-L1) treatment. The receptors come from a man aged 55-75 years with urothelial cancer.

J is TRBJ1-3 and V is TRBV27; the D gene is possibly TRBD1 (5 bases). The CDR3 is 14 amino acids. Germline lookup yields CDR1 MNHEY and CDR2 SMNVEV (reference sequence). Trimming left V 6 bases short and J 4 bases short, with 13 bases between. The CDR3 DNA follows: TGTGCCAGCAGGGGCAGGGATGGAGGAAACACCATATATTTT. It yields the protein CASRGRDGGNTIYF.

Only a few counts were recorded for this clone. The rearrangement joins TRBV5-1 to TRBJ1-5; no reliable D call. The CDR3 sequence is 14 residues long. CDR1 is SGHRS and CDR2 is YFSETQ in the germline V gene. V dropped 1 base and J dropped 2 bases, with 7 bases sitting between them. The CDR3 is CASSLNQGNQPQHF. For the CDR3, the DNA is TGCGCCAGCAGCTTGAATCAGGGCAATCAGCCCCAGCATTTT.

The V and J genes are TRBV10-3 and TRBJ2-2, with D possibly matching TRBD1 (7 bases). Germline V gene lookup returns CDR1 ENHRY and CDR2 SYGVKD. The length of the CDR3 is 18 residues. V dropped 7 bases and J dropped 0 bases, with 21 bases sitting between them. DNA of the CDR3: TGTGCCATCACCACCGGACAGACAGGGAGGCCGAACACCGGGGAGCTGTTTTTT. Its translation: CAITTGQTGRPNTGELFF.

The chain's CDR3 is CASSLGQHSPLHF. In DNA, the CDR3 is TGTGCCAGCAGCTTAGGACAGCATTCACCCCTCCACTTT. V gene TRBV7-9 combines with J gene TRBJ1-6; D perhaps matches TRBD1 (5 bases). Per germline, CDR1 SEHNR and CDR2 FQNEAQ (reference sequence). Trimming removed 1 base from V and 8 bases from J, with 6 bases in between. CDR3 size: 13 residues. The full variable domain, completed using reference TRBV7-9 and TRBJ1-6, is DTGVSQNPRHKITKRGQNVTFRCDPISEHNRLYWYRQTLGQGPEFLTYFQNEAQLEKSRLLSDRFSAERPKGSFSTLEIQRTEQGDSAMYLCASSLGQHSPLHFGNGTRLTVT.

The chain has TRBV5-1 and TRBJ1-2, with D hard to call. CDR3 length equals 16 residues. V was cut by 0 bases and J by 2 bases, with 14 bases left in between. Germline CDR1 reads SGHRS; CDR2 reads YFSETQ. As DNA, the CDR3 is TGCGCCAGCAGCTTGGGCCTGACCAGCGTCAACTATGGCTACACCTTC. Its protein product is CASSLGLTSVNYGYTF.

V is TRBV9 and J is TRBJ1-3, with D tentatively TRBD1 (6 bases). CDR3 size: 16 residues. V lost 0 bases, J lost 4 bases, and 14 bases lay in between. Germline V gives CDR1 SGDLS, CDR2 YYNGEE. The CDR3, as DNA: TGTGCCAGCAGCGTAGAACTCCCAACAGGGGGAAACACCATATATTTT. This gives the protein CASSVELPTGGNTIYF.

This chain connects TRBV4-2 to TRBJ1-1; maybe TRBD1 (6 bases). CDR1 is LGHNA and CDR2 is YNFKEQ in the germline V gene. The ends were cut back, 0 bases at V and 1 base at J, with 6 bases in the middle. The CDR3 is made up of 14 amino acids. In DNA form, the CDR3 reads TGTGCCAGCAGCCAAGACAGGGGGAACACTGAAGCTTTCTTT. This encodes CASSQDRGNTEAFF.